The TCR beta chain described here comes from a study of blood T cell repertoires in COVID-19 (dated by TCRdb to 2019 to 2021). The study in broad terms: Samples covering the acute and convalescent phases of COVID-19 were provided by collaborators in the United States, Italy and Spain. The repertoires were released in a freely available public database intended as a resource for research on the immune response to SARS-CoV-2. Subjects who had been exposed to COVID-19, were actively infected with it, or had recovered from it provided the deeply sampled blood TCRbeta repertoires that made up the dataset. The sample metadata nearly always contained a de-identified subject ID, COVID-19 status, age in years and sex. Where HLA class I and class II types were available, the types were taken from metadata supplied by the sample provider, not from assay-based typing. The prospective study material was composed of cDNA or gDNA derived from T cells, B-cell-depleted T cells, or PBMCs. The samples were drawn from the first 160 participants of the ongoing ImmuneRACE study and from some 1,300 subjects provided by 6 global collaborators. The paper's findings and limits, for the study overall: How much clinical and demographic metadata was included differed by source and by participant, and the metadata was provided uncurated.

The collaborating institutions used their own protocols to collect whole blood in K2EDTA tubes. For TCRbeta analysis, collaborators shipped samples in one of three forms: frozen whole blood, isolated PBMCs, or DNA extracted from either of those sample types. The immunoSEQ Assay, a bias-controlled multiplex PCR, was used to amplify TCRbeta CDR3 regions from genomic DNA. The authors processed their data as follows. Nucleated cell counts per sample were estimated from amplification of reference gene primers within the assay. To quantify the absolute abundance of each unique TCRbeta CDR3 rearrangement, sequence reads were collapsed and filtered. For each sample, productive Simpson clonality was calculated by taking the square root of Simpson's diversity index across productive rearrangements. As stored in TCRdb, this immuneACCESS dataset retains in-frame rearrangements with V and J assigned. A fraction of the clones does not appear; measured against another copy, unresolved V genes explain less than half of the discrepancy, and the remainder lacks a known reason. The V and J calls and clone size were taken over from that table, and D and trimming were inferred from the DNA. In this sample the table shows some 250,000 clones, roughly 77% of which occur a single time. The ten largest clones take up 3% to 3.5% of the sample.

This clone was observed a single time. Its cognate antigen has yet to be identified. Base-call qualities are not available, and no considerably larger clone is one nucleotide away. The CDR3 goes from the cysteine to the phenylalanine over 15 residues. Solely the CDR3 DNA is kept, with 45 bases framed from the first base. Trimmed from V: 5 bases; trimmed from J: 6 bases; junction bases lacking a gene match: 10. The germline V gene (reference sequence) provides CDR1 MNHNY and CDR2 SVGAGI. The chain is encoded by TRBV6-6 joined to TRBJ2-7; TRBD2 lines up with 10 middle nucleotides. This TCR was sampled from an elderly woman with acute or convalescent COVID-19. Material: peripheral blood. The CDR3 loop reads CASSVSALAGAEQYF. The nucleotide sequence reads TGTGCCAGCAGTGTATCTGCGCTAGCGGGAGCCGAGCAGTACTTC.